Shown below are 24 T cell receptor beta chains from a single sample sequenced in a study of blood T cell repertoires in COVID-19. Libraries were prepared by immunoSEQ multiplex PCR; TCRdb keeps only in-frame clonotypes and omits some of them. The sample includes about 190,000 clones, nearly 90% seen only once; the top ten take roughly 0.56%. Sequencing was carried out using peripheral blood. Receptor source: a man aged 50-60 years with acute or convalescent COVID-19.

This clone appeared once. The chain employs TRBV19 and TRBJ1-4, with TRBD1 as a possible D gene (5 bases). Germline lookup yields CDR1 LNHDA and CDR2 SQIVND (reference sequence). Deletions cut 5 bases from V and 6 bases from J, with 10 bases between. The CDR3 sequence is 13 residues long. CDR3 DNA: TGTGCCAGTAGTTTCAGGGTTCATGAAAAACTGTTTTTT. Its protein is CASSFRVHEKLFF.

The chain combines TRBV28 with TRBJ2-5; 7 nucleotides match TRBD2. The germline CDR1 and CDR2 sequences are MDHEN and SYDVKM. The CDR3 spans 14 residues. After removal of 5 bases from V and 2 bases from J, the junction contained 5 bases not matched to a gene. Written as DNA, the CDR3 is TGTGCCAGCAGTAACCCGGGGGGACAAGAGACCCAGTACTTC. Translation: CASSNPGGQETQYF.

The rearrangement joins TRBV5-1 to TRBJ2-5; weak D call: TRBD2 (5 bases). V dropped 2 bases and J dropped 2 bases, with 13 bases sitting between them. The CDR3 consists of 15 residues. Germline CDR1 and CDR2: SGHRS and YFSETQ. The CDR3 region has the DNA TGCGCCAGCAGCTTCGGGGTTGTGGGACAAGAGACCCAGTACTTC. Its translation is CASSFGVVGQETQYF.

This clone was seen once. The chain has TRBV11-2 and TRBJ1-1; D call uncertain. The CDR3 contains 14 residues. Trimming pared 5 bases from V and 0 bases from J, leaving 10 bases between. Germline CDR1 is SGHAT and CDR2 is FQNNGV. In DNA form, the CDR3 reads TGTGCCAGCAGCCGGGGAGGGTTGAACACTGAAGCTTTCTTT. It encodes CASSRGGLNTEAFF.

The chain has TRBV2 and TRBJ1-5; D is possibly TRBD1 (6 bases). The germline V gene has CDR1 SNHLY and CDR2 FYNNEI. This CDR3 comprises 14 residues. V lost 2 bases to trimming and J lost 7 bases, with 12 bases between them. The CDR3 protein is CASSERQVLQPQHF. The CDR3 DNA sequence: TGTGCCAGCAGTGAACGACAGGTGTTGCAGCCCCAGCATTTT.

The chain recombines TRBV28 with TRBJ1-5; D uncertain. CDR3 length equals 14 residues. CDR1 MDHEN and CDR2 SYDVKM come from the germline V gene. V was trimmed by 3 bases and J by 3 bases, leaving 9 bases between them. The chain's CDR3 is CASSFSGNNQPQHF. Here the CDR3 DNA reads TGTGCCAGCAGTTTTTCGGGGAACAATCAGCCCCAGCATTTT.

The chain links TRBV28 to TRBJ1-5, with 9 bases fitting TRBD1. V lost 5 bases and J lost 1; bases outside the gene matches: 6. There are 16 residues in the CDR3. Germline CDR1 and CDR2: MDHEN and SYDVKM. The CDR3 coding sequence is TGTGCCAGCAGTCTCTACAGGGGGCACAGCAATCAGCCCCAGCATTTT. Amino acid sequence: CASSLYRGHSNQPQHF.

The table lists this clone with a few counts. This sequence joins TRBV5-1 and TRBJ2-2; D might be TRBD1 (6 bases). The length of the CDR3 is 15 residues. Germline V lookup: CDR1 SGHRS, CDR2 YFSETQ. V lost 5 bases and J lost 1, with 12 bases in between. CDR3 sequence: CASSVQGLNTGELFF. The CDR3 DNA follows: TGCGCCAGCAGTGTCCAGGGGCTGAACACCGGGGAGCTGTTTTTT. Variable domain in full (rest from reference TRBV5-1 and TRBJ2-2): KAGVTQTPRYLIKTRGQQVTLSCSPISGHRSVSWYQQTPGQGLQFLFEYFSETQRNKGNFPGRFSGRQFSNSRSEMNVSTLELGDSALYLCASSVQGLNTGELFFGEGSRLTVL.

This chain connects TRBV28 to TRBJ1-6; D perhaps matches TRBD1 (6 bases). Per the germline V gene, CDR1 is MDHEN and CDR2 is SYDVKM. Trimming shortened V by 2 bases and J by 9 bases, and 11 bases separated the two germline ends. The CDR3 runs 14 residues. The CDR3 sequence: CASSLAQGISPLHF. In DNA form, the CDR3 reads TGTGCCAGCAGTTTAGCACAGGGTATTTCACCCCTCCACTTT.

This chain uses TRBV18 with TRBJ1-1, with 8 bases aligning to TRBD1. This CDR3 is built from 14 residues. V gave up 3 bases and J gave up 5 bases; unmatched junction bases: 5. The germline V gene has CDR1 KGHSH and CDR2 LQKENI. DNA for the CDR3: TGTGCCAGCTCACCTGGGCAGGGGGCTACTGAAGCTTTCTTT. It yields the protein CASSPGQGATEAFF. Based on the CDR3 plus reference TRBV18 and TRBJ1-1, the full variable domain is NAGVMQNPRHLVRRRGQEARLRCSPMKGHSHVYWYRQLPEEGLKFMVYLQKENIIDESGMPKERFSAEFPKEGPSILRIQQVVRGDSAAYFCASSPGQGATEAFFGQGTRLTVV.

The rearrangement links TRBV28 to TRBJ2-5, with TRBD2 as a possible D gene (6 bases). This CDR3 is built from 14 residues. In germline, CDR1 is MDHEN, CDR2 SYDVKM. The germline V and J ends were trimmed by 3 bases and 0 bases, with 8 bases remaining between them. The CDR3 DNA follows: TGTGCCAGCAGTTTGGGAGGAAACCAAGAGACCCAGTACTTC. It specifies CASSLGGNQETQYF.

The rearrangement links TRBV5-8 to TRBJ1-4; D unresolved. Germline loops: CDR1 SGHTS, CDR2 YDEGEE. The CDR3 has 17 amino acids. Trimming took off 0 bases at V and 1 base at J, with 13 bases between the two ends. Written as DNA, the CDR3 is TGTGCCAGCAGCTTGGTAGGCAGGCGGGTAACTAATGAAAAACTGTTTTTT. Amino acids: CASSLVGRRVTNEKLFF.

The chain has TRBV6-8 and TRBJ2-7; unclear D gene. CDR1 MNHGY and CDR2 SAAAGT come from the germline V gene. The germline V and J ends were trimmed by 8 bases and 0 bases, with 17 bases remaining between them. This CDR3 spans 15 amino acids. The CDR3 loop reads CASGIPCWSSYEQYV. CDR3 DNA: TGTGCCAGCGGAATTCCTTGTTGGAGCTCCTACGAGCAGTACGTC.

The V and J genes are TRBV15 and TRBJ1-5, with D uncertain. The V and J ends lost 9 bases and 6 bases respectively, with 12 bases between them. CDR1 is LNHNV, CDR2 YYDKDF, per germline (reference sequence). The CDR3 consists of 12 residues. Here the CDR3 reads CATLRELQPQHF. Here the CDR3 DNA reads TGTGCCACGTTGAGGGAGCTTCAGCCCCAGCATTTT. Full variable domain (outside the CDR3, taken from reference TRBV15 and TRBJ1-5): DAMVIQNPRYQVTQFGKPVTLSCSQTLNHNVMYWYQQKSSQAPKLLFHYYDKDFNNEADTPDNFQSRRPNTSFCFLDIRSPGLGDTAMYLCATLRELQPQHFGDGTRLSIL.

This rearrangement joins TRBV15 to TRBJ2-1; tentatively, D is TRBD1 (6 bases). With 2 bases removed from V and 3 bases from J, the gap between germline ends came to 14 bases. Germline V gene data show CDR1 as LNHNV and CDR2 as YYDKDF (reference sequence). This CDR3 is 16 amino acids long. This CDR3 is CATSRFRGTDYNEQFF. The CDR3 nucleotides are TGTGCCACCAGCAGATTTAGGGGGACGGACTACAATGAGCAGTTCTTC.

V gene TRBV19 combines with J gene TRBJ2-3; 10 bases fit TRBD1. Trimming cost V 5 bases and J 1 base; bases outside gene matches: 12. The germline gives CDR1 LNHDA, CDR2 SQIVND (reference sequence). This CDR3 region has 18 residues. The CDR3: CASSRDWTGGIRTDTQYF. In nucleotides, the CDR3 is TGTGCCAGTAGTCGAGACTGGACAGGGGGTATTCGCACAGATACGCAGTATTTT.

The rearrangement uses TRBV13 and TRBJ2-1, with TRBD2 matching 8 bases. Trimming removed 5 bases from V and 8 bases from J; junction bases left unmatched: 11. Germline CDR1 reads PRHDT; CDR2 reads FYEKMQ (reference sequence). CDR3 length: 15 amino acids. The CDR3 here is CASSDGTRGFYEQFF. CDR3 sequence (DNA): TGTGCCAGCAGCGACGGGACTAGAGGGTTCTATGAGCAGTTCTTC.

The CDR3 region has the DNA TGCGCCAGCAGCAACACCCTCGGGACTAGCGGGGACAGGGAGCAGTTCTTC. Translation: CASSNTLGTSGDREQFF. The chain joins TRBV4-3 to TRBJ2-1; 13 bases map to TRBD2. CDR3 size: 17 residues. V dropped 5 bases and J dropped 10; count of bases not matched to a gene: 14. In germline, CDR1 is LGHNA, CDR2 YSLEER.

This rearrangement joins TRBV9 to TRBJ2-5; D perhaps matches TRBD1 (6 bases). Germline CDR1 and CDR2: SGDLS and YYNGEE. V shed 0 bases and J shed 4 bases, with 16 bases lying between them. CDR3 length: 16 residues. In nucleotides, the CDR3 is TGTGCCAGCAGCGTAGGTGGCAGGGGAGTGCGAGAGACCCAGTACTTC. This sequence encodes CASSVGGRGVRETQYF.

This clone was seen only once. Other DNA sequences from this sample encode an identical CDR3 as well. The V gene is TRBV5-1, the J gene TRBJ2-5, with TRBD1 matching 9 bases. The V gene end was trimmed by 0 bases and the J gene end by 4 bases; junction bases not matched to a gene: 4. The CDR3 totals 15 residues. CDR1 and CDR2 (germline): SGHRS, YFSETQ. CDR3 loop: CASSLGGQGSETQYF. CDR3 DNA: TGCGCCAGCAGCTTGGGGGGACAGGGTTCAGAGACCCAGTACTTC.

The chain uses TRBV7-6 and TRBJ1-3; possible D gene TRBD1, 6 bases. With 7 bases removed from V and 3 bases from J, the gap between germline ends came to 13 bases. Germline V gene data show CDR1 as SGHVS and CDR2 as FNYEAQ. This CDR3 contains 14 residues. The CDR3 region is CASIQGQDGNTIYF. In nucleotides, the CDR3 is TGTGCCAGCATCCAGGGACAAGATGGAAACACCATATATTTT.

The CDR3 is CAWSPIEGGNQPQHF. The CDR3 bases are TGTGCCTGGAGTCCCATCGAAGGGGGCAATCAGCCCCAGCATTTT. The chain joins TRBV30 to TRBJ1-5; D might be TRBD1 (5 bases). V dropped 2 bases and J dropped 2 bases, with 13 bases sitting between them. From germline, CDR1 is GTSNPN and CDR2 SVGIG (reference sequence). This CDR3 is 15 amino acids long.

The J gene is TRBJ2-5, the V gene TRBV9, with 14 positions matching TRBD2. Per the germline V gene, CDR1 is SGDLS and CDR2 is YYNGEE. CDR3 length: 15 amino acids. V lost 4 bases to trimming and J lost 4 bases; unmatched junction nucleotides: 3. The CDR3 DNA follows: TGTGCCAGCAGCCCAGGGACTAGCGGGAGAGAGACCCAGTACTTC. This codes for CASSPGTSGRETQYF.

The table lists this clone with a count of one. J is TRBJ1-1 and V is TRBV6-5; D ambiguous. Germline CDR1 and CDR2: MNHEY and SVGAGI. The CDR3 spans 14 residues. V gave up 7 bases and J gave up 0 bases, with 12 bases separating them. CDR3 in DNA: TGTGCCAGCACCCTATATGACATGAACACTGAAGCTTTCTTT. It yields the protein CASTLYDMNTEAFF.